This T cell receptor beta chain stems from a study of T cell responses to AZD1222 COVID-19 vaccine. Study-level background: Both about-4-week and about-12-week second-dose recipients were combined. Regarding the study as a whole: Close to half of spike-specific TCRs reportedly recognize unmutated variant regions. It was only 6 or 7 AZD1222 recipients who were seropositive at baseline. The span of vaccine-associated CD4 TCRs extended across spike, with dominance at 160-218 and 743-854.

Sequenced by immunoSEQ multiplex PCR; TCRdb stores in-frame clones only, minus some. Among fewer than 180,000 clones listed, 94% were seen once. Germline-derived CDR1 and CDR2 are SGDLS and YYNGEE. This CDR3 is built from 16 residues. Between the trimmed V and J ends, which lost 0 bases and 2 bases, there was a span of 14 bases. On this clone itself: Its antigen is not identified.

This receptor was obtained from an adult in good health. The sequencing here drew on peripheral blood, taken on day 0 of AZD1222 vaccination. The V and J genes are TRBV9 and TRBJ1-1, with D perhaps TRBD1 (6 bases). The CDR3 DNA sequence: TGTGCCAGCAGCGTAGATGGGGGGGCCTTCAACACTGAAGCTTTCTTT. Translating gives CASSVDGGAFNTEAFF.